This T cell receptor beta chain was sequenced during a study of blood T cell repertoires in COVID-19. Study as a whole: Some COVID-19 samples were acute and others convalescent; all came from the United States, Italy and Spain.

The table came from immunoSEQ multiplex PCR; TCRdb's copy has only in-frame clones and leaves some out. The sample records around 82,000 clones, roughly 90% being singletons. The sequenced sample consisted of peripheral blood. The receptor was isolated from a human donor in a cohort sampled during active COVID-19.

CDR3 residues: CASSFGEGDSPLHF. The CDR3 coding sequence is TGCGCCAGCAGCTTCGGGGAGGGGGATTCACCCCTCCACTTT. This rearrangement joins TRBV5-1 to TRBJ1-6; D is possibly TRBD1 (6 bases). CDR1 SGHRS and CDR2 YFSETQ come from the germline V gene. The CDR3 runs to 14 residues. Trimming left V 2 bases short and J 8 bases short, with 11 bases between.